What follows are 32 T cell receptor beta chains derived from one specimen sequenced in a study of T cells expressing NK-cell markers. TCRdb reprocessed the 5' RACE reads and stores each CDR3 protein as one record, lacking DNA. The sample totals a few hundred thousand distinct CDR3 sequences. Specimen: blood T cells: a sorted CD56 or NKG2C T cell subset, CD4+ or CD8+ T cells, or bulk PBMC T cells (not recorded which). The receptors here all came from a man aged 18 to 69 in good health.

This sequence joins TRBV11-2 and TRBJ2-7; as DNA is missing, the TRBD1 call by TCRdb cannot be tested. The CDR3 is 16 amino acids. Germline CDR1 SGHAT, CDR2 FQNNGV. The CDR3 loop is CASSLEVSGGWYEQYF.

This rearrangement joins TRBV19 to TRBJ2-3. Germline CDR1 and CDR2: LNHDA and SQIVND (reference sequence). This CDR3 is built from 12 residues. CDR3 sequence reads: CASSSGVGTQYF.

V gene TRBV6-5 combines with J gene TRBJ1-5. The CDR3 extends over 17 amino acids. From germline, CDR1 is MNHEY and CDR2 SVGAGI. The CDR3: CASSYRSTGRNNQPQHF.

The chain uses TRBV7-9 and TRBJ1-1; TCRdb reports TRBD1, a call that lacks DNA to check it against. CDR3 size: 15 residues. The V gene's germline CDR1 is SEHNR and CDR2 FQNEAQ (reference sequence). The CDR3: CASSLRTGGNTEAFF.

The rearrangement joins TRBV12-5 to TRBJ2-7; lacking DNA, the TRBD1 call made by TCRdb goes unchecked. The germline V gene encodes CDR1 LGHNT and CDR2 FRNRAP. The CDR3 is 17 residues long. CDR3 sequence reads: CASGLAKGVTGSYEQYF.

The chain has TRBV7-9 and TRBJ1-6; TCRdb's D call, TRBD1, is unchecked because there is no DNA. The germline CDR1 and CDR2 sequences are SEHNR and FQNEAQ (reference sequence). The CDR3 has 15 residues. CDR3 region: CASSPGGTANSPLHF.

The genes are TRBV4-2 and TRBJ1-2; there is no DNA to check the TCRdb D call of TRBD1. This CDR3 region has 15 residues. The germline V gene has CDR1 LGHNA and CDR2 YNFKEQ. CDR3 protein: CASSQKPGGPYGYTF.

The genes are TRBV20-1 and TRBJ2-3. CDR3 length equals 15 residues. Germline V gene lookup returns CDR1 DFQATT and CDR2 SNEGSKA (reference sequence). The CDR3 reads CSARDVHSGTDTQYF.

The V call is TRBV5-4, the J call TRBJ2-1; there is no DNA to check the TCRdb D call of TRBD1. Germline V gives CDR1 SGHNT, CDR2 YYREEE (reference sequence). This CDR3 region has 16 residues. The CDR3 region is CASSLAQRGLYNEQFF.

V and J are TRBV11-2 and TRBJ2-1; there is no DNA to check the TCRdb D call of TRBD2. The CDR3 is made up of 17 amino acids. Germline CDR1 and CDR2: SGHAT and FQNNGV. The CDR3: CASSVWTSQFSYNEQFF. Full variable domain (outside the CDR3, taken from reference TRBV11-2 and TRBJ2-1): EAGVAQSPRYKIIEKRQSVAFWCNPISGHATLYWYQQILGQGPKLLIQFQNNGVVDDSQLPKDRFSAERLKGVDSTLKIQPAKLEDSAVYLCASSVWTSQFSYNEQFFGPGTRLTVL.

The J gene is TRBJ2-2, the V gene TRBV7-6; the D gene TCRdb calls, TRBD1, cannot be checked with no DNA. Germline values: CDR1 SGHVS, CDR2 FNYEAQ. This CDR3 contains 15 residues. CDR3 sequence: CASSARQGNTGELFF.

This rearrangement joins TRBV5-1 to TRBJ1-5. The CDR3 consists of 14 residues. Per the germline V gene, CDR1 is SGHRS and CDR2 is YFSETQ. The CDR3 loop reads CASSAAETHQPQHF.

The V and J genes are TRBV11-2 and TRBJ2-1; TCRdb proposes TRBD2, but this gene call is untestable without DNA. The length of the CDR3 is 13 residues. Germline assignment: CDR1 SGHAT and CDR2 FQNNGV. CDR3: CASSLVVANEQFF.

This chain joins TRBV7-2 and TRBJ1-5. Looked up from germline, CDR1 is SGHTA and CDR2 is FQGNSA. The CDR3 runs 14 residues. The CDR3 here is CASSLEASNQPQHF.

This chain links TRBV20-1 with TRBJ1-6; checking the TCRdb D call of TRBD1 is not possible without DNA. Germline CDR1 and CDR2: DFQATT and SNEGSKA (reference sequence). CDR3 length: 15 amino acids. The CDR3 here is CSATTGGYNNSPLHF.

The rearrangement links TRBV12-5 to TRBJ1-2. The CDR3 spans 15 residues. Per the germline V gene, CDR1 is LGHNT and CDR2 is FRNRAP. The CDR3 spells CASGLVRRKSDGYTF.

The chain recombines TRBV7-9 with TRBJ2-5; TCRdb lists TRBD1, though no DNA is available to test this call. Germline lookup yields CDR1 SEHNR and CDR2 FQNEAQ (reference sequence). The CDR3 runs 16 residues. The CDR3 region is CASSLNVLGQAETQYF. The variable domain in full, completed from reference TRBV7-9 and TRBJ2-5, reads DTGVSQNPRHKITKRGQNVTFRCDPISEHNRLYWYRQTLGQGPEFLTYFQNEAQLEKSRLLSDRFSAERPKGSFSTLEIQRTEQGDSAMYLCASSLNVLGQAETQYFGPGTRLLVL.

The chain employs TRBV6-1 and TRBJ2-7; with no DNA, the TCRdb D assignment of TRBD1 cannot be verified. Per germline, CDR1 MNHNS and CDR2 SASEGT. The CDR3 spans 17 residues. The CDR3 loop reads CASSQRHGTGNRNEQYF.

The rearrangement links TRBV29-1 to TRBJ2-4; the D call from TCRdb, TRBD1, cannot be confirmed without DNA. Germline V CDR1 and CDR2: SQVTM, ANQGSEA. The CDR3 loop spans 14 amino acids. CDR3 sequence reads: CSVESGQSKNIQYF.

This sequence joins TRBV7-9 and TRBJ1-4; the TCRdb call, TRBD1, lacks DNA for checking. The CDR3 totals 17 residues. Per germline, CDR1 SEHNR and CDR2 FQNEAQ (reference sequence). The CDR3 here is CASSERQGWRPNEKLFF.

V is TRBV2 and J is TRBJ2-7; TCRdb names TRBD2, which stays unverified in the absence of DNA. Germline lookup yields CDR1 SNHLY and CDR2 FYNNEI. The CDR3 is made up of 17 amino acids. CDR3 protein: CASSESGLAGGYYEQYF.

This sequence joins TRBV5-1 and TRBJ1-3; the TCRdb call, TRBD1, lacks DNA for checking. This CDR3 spans 16 amino acids. CDR1 and CDR2 (germline): SGHRS, YFSETQ. The CDR3 loop reads CASSLDGQGVRNTIYF.

The CDR3 protein is CASSSFQSHGTGVTGNTIYF. The chain couples TRBV11-2 to TRBJ1-3; TCRdb lists TRBD1, though no DNA is available to test this call. This CDR3 is built from 20 residues. Germline lookup yields CDR1 SGHAT and CDR2 FQNNGV.

CDR3 in amino acids: CASSPRRDTNTRGYTF. This chain uses TRBV18 with TRBJ1-2; the D call of TRBD1 rests on TCRdb alone, since no DNA is present to check it. The germline gives CDR1 KGHSH, CDR2 LQKENI. There are 16 residues in the CDR3. The full variable domain, in which reference TRBV18 and TRBJ1-2 provide the parts outside the CDR3, is NAGVMQNPRHLVRRRGQEARLRCSPMKGHSHVYWYRQLPEEGLKFMVYLQKENIIDESGMPKERFSAEFPKEGPSILRIQQVVRGDSAAYFCASSPRRDTNTRGYTFGSGTRLTVV.

The chain links TRBV5-1 to TRBJ2-3. Germline V gene lookup returns CDR1 SGHRS and CDR2 YFSETQ. The CDR3 length is 15 residues. The CDR3: CASSADGVNTDTQYF.

V gene TRBV11-2 combines with J gene TRBJ2-7; no DNA is available, so the TRBD2 call from TCRdb remains unchecked. This CDR3 is built from 18 residues. Germline loops: CDR1 SGHAT, CDR2 FQNNGV. CDR3 protein: CASSSPKEASGGPYEQYF.

The chain couples TRBV28 to TRBJ1-4; as DNA is missing, the TRBD1 call by TCRdb cannot be tested. This CDR3 comprises 15 residues. CDR1 and CDR2 from the germline V gene are MDHEN and SYDVKM. The chain's CDR3 is CASTQTGGVNEKLFF. The whole variable domain, filled in from reference TRBV28 and TRBJ1-4, reads DVKVTQSSRYLVKRTGEKVFLECVQDMDHENMFWYRQDPGLGLRLIYFSYDVKMKEKGDIPEGYSVSREKKERFSLILESASTNQTSMYLCASTQTGGVNEKLFFGSGTQLSVL.

The chain has TRBV7-9 and TRBJ2-5. Germline V gene data show CDR1 as SEHNR and CDR2 as FQNEAQ (reference sequence). The CDR3 loop spans 14 amino acids. CDR3 in amino acids: CASSLSGQKETQYF.

The J gene is TRBJ2-4, the V gene TRBV7-9; no DNA is available, so the TRBD1 call from TCRdb remains unchecked. Germline CDR1 and CDR2: SEHNR and FQNEAQ (reference sequence). The CDR3 loop spans 14 amino acids. This CDR3 reads CASSPQVAKNIQYF.

V gene TRBV14 combines with J gene TRBJ2-7; without DNA, the TCRdb call of TRBD1 cannot be checked. The germline CDR1 and CDR2 sequences are SGHDN and FVKESK. The CDR3 has 14 residues. The CDR3 sequence: CASRPPQGSNEQYF.

The genes are TRBV12-5 and TRBJ2-3. The germline V gene has CDR1 LGHNT and CDR2 FRNRAP. This CDR3 has 15 amino acids. This chain's CDR3 is CASGLVLSGTDTQYF.

The V call is TRBV13, the J call TRBJ2-7; absent DNA, TCRdb's TRBD2 call cannot be checked. This CDR3 has 15 amino acids. Germline loops: CDR1 PRHDT, CDR2 FYEKMQ (reference sequence). This CDR3 reads CASSPQVGRSDEQYF.